This T cell receptor (beta chain) came from a study of CD8 T cells in ankylosing spondylitis. With regard to this clonotype: Its antigen remains unidentified.

TCRdb re-called the 5' RACE reads through MiXCR, storing one row per CDR3 protein. Here the sample spans 150,000 to 200,000 distinct CDR3 sequences, 13% being singletons. General study results and limits: Blood of patients with ankylosing spondylitis appeared to be characterized by a TCR beta motif of eight highly homologous variants. Disease-linked clones were CD8+ and relatively rare in peripheral blood.

CDR1 and CDR2 from the germline V gene are MGHRA and YSYEKL. The CDR3 is made up of 18 amino acids. With V trimmed by 1 base and J by 7 bases, 9 bases remained unmatched. The sample taken for sequencing was blood, either unsorted or a sorted T cell fraction (not recorded which). This chain joins TRBV4-1 and TRBJ2-1; 14 bases fit TRBD2. The clonotype comes from a female donor with ankylosing spondylitis or in good health (not recorded which). In DNA, the CDR3 is TGCGCCAGCAGCCAAGTTGGCGGGGGACTAGCGGGGGCTAATGAGCAGTTCTTC. Translating it yields CASSQVGGGLAGANEQFF.